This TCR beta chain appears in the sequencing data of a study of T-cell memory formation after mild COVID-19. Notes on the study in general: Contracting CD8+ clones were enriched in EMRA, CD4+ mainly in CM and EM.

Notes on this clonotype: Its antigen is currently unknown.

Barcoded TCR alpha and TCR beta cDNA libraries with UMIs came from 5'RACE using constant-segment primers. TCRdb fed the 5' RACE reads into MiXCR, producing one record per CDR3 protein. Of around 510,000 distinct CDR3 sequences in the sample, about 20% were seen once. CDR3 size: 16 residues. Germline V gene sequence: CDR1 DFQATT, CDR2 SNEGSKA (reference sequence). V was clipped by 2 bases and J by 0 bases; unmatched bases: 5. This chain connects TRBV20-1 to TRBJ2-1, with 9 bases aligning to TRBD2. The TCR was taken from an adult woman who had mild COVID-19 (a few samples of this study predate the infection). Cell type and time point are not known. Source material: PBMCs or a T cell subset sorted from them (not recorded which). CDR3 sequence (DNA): TGCAGTGCTAGAAGGGGTAGCGGGAGCTCCTACAATGAGCAGTTCTTC. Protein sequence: CSARRGSGSSYNEQFF.